These 22 T cell receptor beta chains came from one sample sequenced in a study of control samples from healthy donors and cancer patients. The method was immunoSEQ multiplex PCR; TCRdb's version includes in-frame clones alone and lacks a portion of them. The sample has 90,000 to 100,000 clones, roughly 83% seen once. Material: blood. Receptors originate from a young woman in good health.

The chain joins TRBV14 to TRBJ2-7; D may be TRBD2 (5 bases). The germline gives CDR1 SGHDN, CDR2 FVKESK. V lost 4 bases and J 7 bases, leaving 14 bases between the germline ends. This CDR3 has 13 amino acids. The CDR3: CASSLEWTLEQYF. Here the CDR3 DNA reads TGTGCCAGCAGCCTCGAGTGGACTCTGGAGCAGTACTTC.

The rearrangement links TRBV24-1 to TRBJ2-3; tentatively, D is TRBD2 (6 bases). Germline CDR1 KGHDR, CDR2 SFDVKD. The V gene lost 6 bases and the J gene lost 7 bases, with 13 bases spanning the gap. The length of the CDR3 is 13 residues. The CDR3 DNA sequence: TGTGCCACCAGTCGGGGCGGCGGGAATACGCAGTATTTT. This encodes CATSRGGGNTQYF.

The J gene is TRBJ2-5, the V gene TRBV5-1; 13 bases fit TRBD2. Looked up from germline, CDR1 is SGHRS and CDR2 is YFSETQ. The CDR3 has 16 residues. Trimming took 4 bases from V and 2 from J; bases not matched to a gene: 5. In nucleotides, the CDR3 is TGCGCCAGCAGCATGGGACTAGCGGGGTCACAAGAGACCCAGTACTTC. It specifies CASSMGLAGSQETQYF.

The V and J genes are TRBV19 and TRBJ1-1, with D tentatively TRBD1 (6 bases). The CDR3 totals 15 residues. V was pared by 10 bases and J by 1 base, with 19 bases between. Germline values: CDR1 LNHDA, CDR2 SQIVND (reference sequence). Here the CDR3 DNA reads TGTGCCACAGAGGACAGAGCAGGAGGGAACACTGAAGCTTTCTTT. Translation: CATEDRAGGNTEAFF.

This chain connects TRBV7-8 to TRBJ1-2, with TRBD1 matching over 9 bases. Germline-derived CDR1 and CDR2 are SGHVS and FQNEAQ. The CDR3 contains 15 residues. V was clipped by 1 base and J by 4 bases; unmatched bases: 4. CDR3 in amino acids: CASSLGDRVGYGYTF. CDR3 nucleotide sequence: TGTGCCAGCAGCTTAGGGGACAGGGTAGGCTATGGCTACACCTTC.

This clone occurred once. V usage is TRBV11-2 and J usage is TRBJ2-1; D remains ambiguous. V dropped 5 bases and J dropped 10 bases, with 12 bases sitting between them. The CDR3 consists of 12 residues. Germline V gene lookup returns CDR1 SGHAT and CDR2 FQNNGV. This chain's CDR3 is CASSATVEEQFF. The CDR3 region has the DNA TGTGCCAGCAGCGCAACGGTGGAAGAGCAGTTCTTC. Using reference TRBV11-2 and TRBJ2-1 for the parts outside the CDR3, the full variable domain is EAGVAQSPRYKIIEKRQSVAFWCNPISGHATLYWYQQILGQGPKLLIQFQNNGVVDDSQLPKDRFSAERLKGVDSTLKIQPAKLEDSAVYLCASSATVEEQFFGPGTRLTVL.

The V call is TRBV15, the J call TRBJ2-2; either TRBD1 or TRBD2 may fit D (6 bases each). Between the trimmed V and J ends, which lost 1 base and 5 bases, there was a span of 17 bases. From germline, CDR1 is LNHNV and CDR2 YYDKDF (reference sequence). This CDR3 is 17 amino acids long. DNA for the CDR3: TGTGCCACCAGCAGAGGAAGGGGGGCGCAGAGGACCGGGGAGCTGTTTTTT. Amino acid sequence: CATSRGRGAQRTGELFF. The full variable domain, in which reference TRBV15 and TRBJ2-2 provide the parts outside the CDR3, is DAMVIQNPRYQVTQFGKPVTLSCSQTLNHNVMYWYQQKSSQAPKLLFHYYDKDFNNEADTPDNFQSRRPNTSFCFLDIRSPGLGDTAMYLCATSRGRGAQRTGELFFGEGSRLTVL.

The chain joins TRBV15 to TRBJ2-7, with TRBD1 as a possible D gene (6 bases). Trimming took off 2 bases at V and 0 bases at J, with 11 bases between the two ends. The germline V gene encodes CDR1 LNHNV and CDR2 YYDKDF (reference sequence). This CDR3 has 15 residues. CDR3 sequence reads: CATSRQGTSSYEQYF. The CDR3 coding sequence is TGTGCCACCAGCAGACAGGGGACCAGCTCCTACGAGCAGTACTTC.

This chain connects TRBV4-1 to TRBJ1-1; D possibly corresponds to TRBD1 (5 bases). Trimming took 1 base from V and 5 from J, leaving 17 bases between them. Germline assignment: CDR1 MGHRA and CDR2 YSYEKL. This CDR3 has 16 amino acids. The chain's CDR3 is CASSQGIGGVWTEAFF. The CDR3 nucleotides read TGCGCCAGCAGCCAAGGGATCGGGGGGGTGTGGACTGAAGCTTTCTTT.

CDR3 DNA: TGTGCCAGCAGCCCTCGGGGGGATCCCTACGAGCAGTACTTC. Translated, it gives CASSPRGDPYEQYF. The gene calls are TRBV9 and TRBJ2-7; TRBD2 matches 7 bases. The CDR3 has 14 residues. J lost 2 bases, V lost 4 bases, and 6 bases had no gene match. Germline loops: CDR1 SGDLS, CDR2 YYNGEE.

In its sample, this clone was seen a few times. The V and J genes are TRBV11-2 and TRBJ2-1; TRBD1 might be the D (5 bases). Trimming pared 5 bases from V and 0 bases from J, leaving 11 bases between. Looked up from germline, CDR1 is SGHAT and CDR2 is FQNNGV. This CDR3 comprises 15 residues. The DNA of the CDR3 is TGTGCCAGCAGCATCGACAGCAGCTCCTACAATGAGCAGTTCTTC. Its protein product is CASSIDSSSYNEQFF. Together with reference TRBV11-2 and TRBJ2-1, the CDR3 gives the full variable domain: EAGVAQSPRYKIIEKRQSVAFWCNPISGHATLYWYQQILGQGPKLLIQFQNNGVVDDSQLPKDRFSAERLKGVDSTLKIQPAKLEDSAVYLCASSIDSSSYNEQFFGPGTRLTVL.

The V gene is TRBV7-8, the J gene TRBJ2-7, with TRBD1 matching 8 bases. Germline V gene lookup returns CDR1 SGHVS and CDR2 FQNEAQ. The ends lost 7 bases at V and 2 bases at J; junction bases unmatched: 7. CDR3 length: 14 residues. CDR3 residues: CASTPGQVTYEQYF. As DNA, the CDR3 is TGTGCCAGCACCCCGGGACAGGTGACCTACGAGCAGTACTTC.

This chain connects TRBV24-1 to TRBJ2-5; 9 bases map to TRBD1. The CDR3 has 16 residues. V lost 0 bases, J lost 3 bases, and 4 bases stayed unmatched. Looked up from germline, CDR1 is KGHDR and CDR2 is SFDVKD. In nucleotides, the CDR3 is TGTGCCACCAGTGATTTGAGGACAGGGGCAAAAGAGACCCAGTACTTC. Protein: CATSDLRTGAKETQYF.

The chain has TRBV5-4 and TRBJ2-2, with TRBD1 matching 9 bases. Germline V lookup: CDR1 SGHNT, CDR2 YYREEE (reference sequence). CDR3 length equals 16 residues. Trimming removed 4 bases from V and 4 bases from J; junction bases left unmatched: 8. The CDR3 loop reads CASSAVTGGFTGELFF. Here the CDR3 DNA reads TGTGCCAGCAGCGCGGTGACAGGGGGGTTCACCGGGGAGCTGTTTTTT.

The chain joins TRBV14 to TRBJ2-1, with 15 bases that match TRBD2. V shed 5 bases and J 6 bases; nucleotides not matched to a gene: 8. The V gene's germline CDR1 is SGHDN and CDR2 FVKESK. The CDR3 consists of 17 residues. CDR3 sequence reads: CASSSRTSGGDFNEQFF. The DNA for the CDR3 is TGTGCCAGCAGCTCCCGGACTAGCGGGGGGGACTTCAATGAGCAGTTCTTC.

The V call is TRBV19, the J call TRBJ1-2; the D gene is possibly TRBD1 (5 bases). V lost 5 bases to trimming and J lost 7 bases, with 17 bases between them. The CDR3 covers 14 residues. Germline CDR1 reads LNHDA; CDR2 reads SQIVND (reference sequence). The CDR3 region is CASSDTGTRGGYTF. DNA of the CDR3: TGTGCCAGTAGTGATACCGGGACTAGGGGTGGCTACACCTTC.

The CDR3 DNA reads as TGCGCCAGCAGCTTCGAGGGGGGCGGTATCGGGGAGCTGTTTTTT. Translation: CASSFEGGGIGELFF. This rearrangement joins TRBV5-1 to TRBJ2-2, with D possibly being TRBD1 or TRBD2 (6 bases each). The CDR3 runs to 15 residues. V dropped 2 bases and J dropped 7 bases, with 15 bases sitting between them. The germline V gene has CDR1 SGHRS and CDR2 YFSETQ.

V usage is TRBV24-1 and J usage is TRBJ2-3; TRBD1 is a possible D gene (5 bases). The CDR3 covers 14 residues. V lost 7 bases and J lost 0, with 10 bases in between. Per germline, CDR1 KGHDR and CDR2 SFDVKD. CDR3 coding DNA: TGTGCCACCAGGCCGACAGAAAGCACAGATACGCAGTATTTT. It codes for CATRPTESTDTQYF.

This chain uses TRBV5-1 with TRBJ1-4; tentative D call: TRBD1 (5 bases). Germline V gene lookup returns CDR1 SGHRS and CDR2 YFSETQ. The CDR3 spans 14 residues. Deletions cut 5 bases from V and 4 bases from J, with 12 bases between. The CDR3 DNA is TGCGCCAGCAGACGAGGGGCCCTTAATGAAAAACTGTTTTTT. The encoded protein is CASRRGALNEKLFF.

The V gene is TRBV5-6, the J gene TRBJ1-4, with TRBD1 matching over 8 bases. J gave up 8 bases and V 6 bases, and 9 bases lay outside the gene matches. CDR3 length: 14 amino acids. Germline V gene sequence: CDR1 SGHDT, CDR2 YYEEEE. In DNA, the CDR3 is TGTGCCAGCACCAAGGACAGGGTGGGAGAAAAACTGTTTTTT. It encodes CASTKDRVGEKLFF.

The chain recombines TRBV30 with TRBJ2-5; D remains ambiguous. CDR1 and CDR2 from the germline V gene are GTSNPN and SVGIG (reference sequence). The CDR3 contains 12 residues. The V end lost 3 bases, the J end lost 2 bases, and 7 bases lay between the germline ends. Written as DNA, the CDR3 is TGTGCCTGGAGAAGTGCTCAAGAGACCCAGTACTTC. Translating it yields CAWRSAQETQYF. The variable domain in full, with the rest retrieved from reference TRBV30 and TRBJ2-5, is SQTIHQWPATLVQPVGSPLSLECTVEGTSNPNLYWYRQAAGRGLQLLFYSVGIGQISSEVPQNLSASRPQDRQFILSSKKLLLSDSGFYLCAWRSAQETQYFGPGTRLLVL.

The V and J genes are TRBV18 and TRBJ2-6; D unresolved. V was clipped by 0 bases and J by 0 bases, with 9 bases between them. Germline-derived CDR1 and CDR2 are KGHSH and LQKENI. The CDR3 is 17 amino acids. In nucleotides, the CDR3 is TGTGCCAGCTCACCACCAGGCCGGAGCTCTGGGGCCAACGTCCTGACTTTC. Protein product: CASSPPGRSSGANVLTF.